The TCR beta chain under discussion was sequenced for a study of cytomegalovirus exposure and HLA in healthy donors. Overall study findings and caveats: Reports described diagnosis of cytomegalovirus status by the classifier as highly specific and sensitive. Links to common viral pathogens appeared, in a later analysis, for several of the most significant clusters. There were 150 to 200 TCR beta chains listed as cytomegalovirus-associated. For most TCR beta V segments, an earlier analysis put the productive rate at about 87% or about 30% of the time.

Vbeta (60) and Jbeta (13) primers were used in the PCR. TCRdb keeps only in-frame clones here, not all; method: immunoSEQ multiplex PCR. The repertoire holds roughly 120,000 clones, 81% seen once, with under 2.5% in the top ten. In the case of this clone: Its antigen is not known.

The germline V gene encodes CDR1 KGHSH and CDR2 LQKENI. V was trimmed by 4 bases and J by 1 base, leaving 10 bases between them. The CDR3 is 14 residues long. The chain links TRBV18 to TRBJ2-5, with a weak D call TRBD1 (5 bases). The TCR was taken from a woman aged 25 to 39 in good health and CMV-seronegative. The sample consisted of PBMCs. The CDR3, as DNA: TGTGCCAGCTCACGTGGGGCCCTCCAAGAGACCCAGTACTTC. Translation: CASSRGALQETQYF.